The source of this T cell receptor (beta chain) is a study of memory CD4+ T cells and cytomegalovirus serostatus. Overall study findings and caveats: About 40% of the roughly 160 known CMV-associated TCRbeta sequences appeared in CD4+ memory. Suggested: most of the CMV-linked TCR signature lies in CD4+ memory cells.

Single viable CD3+CD4+CD8-CD45RO+ cells were sorted as the memory CD4+ T cells. Total CD4+ T cells were enriched by CD4 positive selection. V was cut by 5 bases and J by 9 bases, with 8 bases left in between. CDR1 and CDR2 from the germline V gene are MGHDK and SYGVNS. This CDR3 has 11 amino acids. As originally analysed: After removing out-of-frame reads, approximately 2.2 million distinct TCRbeta sequences remained. Method: immunoSEQ multiplex PCR; TCRdb's copy keeps in-frame clones and lacks some. V and J calls plus clone size are reproduced from that table; the DNA served to infer D and trimming. Altogether 50,000 to 65,000 clones are present, around 79% being singletons, with the ten largest covering over 2%. For this clone: Antigen unknown.

The chain has TRBV25-1 and TRBJ2-1; the D is unclear. Sequenced sample: memory CD4+ T cells from blood. The receptor was derived from an adult in good health and CMV-seropositive. The chain's CDR3 is CASSSLIEQFF. The CDR3 DNA follows: TGTGCCAGCAGTAGTCTTATTGAGCAGTTCTTC.